Below, 15 T cell receptor beta chains from the same sample are listed, as sequenced in a study of blood T cell repertoires in COVID-19. The table came from immunoSEQ multiplex PCR; TCRdb's copy has only in-frame clones and leaves some out. The data show approximately 110,000 clones, with about 93% seen just once and around 2.1% held by the top ten. Material: peripheral blood. These receptors were collected from a middle-aged man with COVID-19, enrolled during active disease.

The sample holds a few counts of this clone. This rearrangement joins TRBV21-1 to TRBJ1-2; the table names TRBD1, a call not compared with the DNA. TRBV21-1 is classified as a pseudogene. This CDR3 contains 16 residues. The CDR3 DNA sequence: TGTGCCAGCAGCAAAGACAGACAGTGCCTTAACTATGGCTACACCTTC. Its translation: CASSKDRQCLNYGYTF.

The V and J genes are TRBV30 and TRBJ1-6; the D is unclear. The V and J ends lost 0 bases and 1 base respectively, with 10 bases between them. This CDR3 has 16 amino acids. Germline V gene data show CDR1 as GTSNPN and CDR2 as SVGIG (reference sequence). The CDR3 loop is CAWSVPGGSYNSPLHF. DNA for the CDR3: TGTGCCTGGAGTGTCCCGGGCGGGTCCTATAATTCACCCCTCCACTTT.

The chain is built from TRBV19 and TRBJ2-1, with D hard to call. The V gene's germline CDR1 is LNHDA and CDR2 SQIVND (reference sequence). This CDR3 is 14 amino acids long. V was clipped by 4 bases and J by 2 bases, with 9 bases between them. CDR3 in DNA: TGTGCCAGTAGTACCTTAAACACCTACAATGAGCAGTTCTTC. This translates into CASSTLNTYNEQFF.

The chain's CDR3 is CASSQGLAGGTDTQYF. DNA of the CDR3: TGCGCCAGCAGCCAAGGACTAGCGGGAGGGACAGATACGCAGTATTTT. This rearrangement joins TRBV4-3 to TRBJ2-3, with 14 bases aligning to TRBD2. Unmatched junction bases numbered 0, after V lost 1 base and J lost 3 bases. The CDR3 extends over 16 amino acids. Germline V CDR1 and CDR2: LGHNA, YSLEER.

This chain joins TRBV19 and TRBJ2-7; possible D gene TRBD1, 6 bases. V shed 5 bases and J shed 4 bases, with 15 bases lying between them. This CDR3 has 14 residues. In germline, CDR1 is LNHDA, CDR2 SQIVND (reference sequence). The CDR3 sequence is CASSRRGEGYEQYF. The CDR3 bases are TGTGCCAGTAGTCGCAGGGGAGAAGGATACGAGCAGTACTTC. The variable domain in full, completed from reference TRBV19 and TRBJ2-7, reads DGGITQSPKYLFRKEGQNVTLSCEQNLNHDAMYWYRQDPGQGLRLIYYSQIVNDFQKGDIAEGYSVSREKKESFPLTVTSAQKNPTAFYLCASSRRGEGYEQYFGPGTRLTVT.

V gene TRBV3-1 (or the pseudogene TRBV3-2) combines with J gene TRBJ2-2, with 8 bases aligning to TRBD2. V trimming: 3 bases; J trimming: 5 bases; junction bases outside the gene matches: 5. This CDR3 is built from 15 residues. Germline V lookup: CDR1 LGHDT, CDR2 YNNKEL (reference sequence). This chain's CDR3 is CASSHSGTGTGELFF. The DNA of the CDR3 is TGTGCCAGCAGCCATAGCGGGACGGGTACCGGGGAGCTGTTTTTT.

The J gene is TRBJ1-4, the V gene TRBV10-1; D unresolved. The germline gives CDR1 WNHNN, CDR2 SYGVQD (reference sequence). Deletions cut 0 bases from V and 6 bases from J, with 17 bases between. CDR3 length: 17 amino acids. This CDR3 is CASSESRRWGWDEKLFF. CDR3 DNA sequence: TGCGCCAGCAGTGAGTCGAGGAGGTGGGGTTGGGATGAAAAACTGTTTTTT.

This clone was counted only a few times. The chain couples TRBV24-1 to TRBJ2-2; D ambiguous. CDR3 length: 13 amino acids. Germline values: CDR1 KGHDR, CDR2 SFDVKD. V was trimmed by 8 bases and J by 2 bases, leaving 8 bases between them. CDR3 sequence: CATMYSNTGELFF. The CDR3 DNA reads as TGTGCCACCATGTACAGTAACACCGGGGAGCTGTTTTTT.

The rearrangement links TRBV7-2 to TRBJ2-5; a possible D gene is TRBD2 (5 bases). The V end lost 3 bases, the J end lost 3 bases, and 14 bases lay between the germline ends. Germline V gives CDR1 SGHTA, CDR2 FQGNSA. There are 15 residues in the CDR3. The CDR3 DNA reads TGTGCCAGCAGCTTTGACGGGCGGGCCGAAGAGACCCAGTACTTC. Its protein product is CASSFDGRAEETQYF.

V is TRBV28 and J is TRBJ2-7, with 10 bases aligning to TRBD1. The CDR3 spans 17 residues. CDR1 is MDHEN and CDR2 is SYDVKM in the germline V gene. After removal of 8 bases from V and 3 bases from J, the junction contained 16 bases not matched to a gene. The chain's CDR3 is CASLNPAGTGVDYEQYF. CDR3 bases: TGTGCCAGCCTTAACCCCGCCGGGACAGGGGTAGACTACGAGCAGTACTTC.

This rearrangement joins TRBV19 to TRBJ2-1; D gene ambiguous. From germline, CDR1 is LNHDA and CDR2 SQIVND (reference sequence). The CDR3 loop spans 10 amino acids. The V and J ends lost 6 bases and 6 bases respectively, with 3 bases between them. The CDR3 spells CASSGNEQFF. The CDR3 DNA reads TGTGCCAGTAGCGGCAATGAGCAGTTCTTC. Based on the CDR3 plus reference TRBV19 and TRBJ2-1, the full variable domain is DGGITQSPKYLFRKEGQNVTLSCEQNLNHDAMYWYRQDPGQGLRLIYYSQIVNDFQKGDIAEGYSVSREKKESFPLTVTSAQKNPTAFYLCASSGNEQFFGPGTRLTVL.

V gene TRBV4-1 combines with J gene TRBJ2-2; 13 bases align to TRBD2. V was clipped by 0 bases and J by 4 bases; unmatched bases: 11. The length of the CDR3 is 20 residues. CDR1 MGHRA and CDR2 YSYEKL come from the germline V gene. The CDR3 region has the DNA TGCGCCAGCAGCCAAGATCCCACACTAGCGGGAGGGCCTGGCACCGGGGAGCTGTTTTTT. Residues: CASSQDPTLAGGPGTGELFF.

The chain uses TRBV11-2 and TRBJ1-2, with 8 bases aligning to TRBD1. J gave up 3 bases and V 5 bases, and 8 bases lay outside the gene matches. From germline, CDR1 is SGHAT and CDR2 FQNNGV. There are 15 residues in the CDR3. The CDR3 DNA reads as TGTGCCAGCAGCCCTAGGCTACAGGGGGACTATGGCTACACCTTC. Translating gives CASSPRLQGDYGYTF. Variable domain in full (rest from reference TRBV11-2 and TRBJ1-2): EAGVAQSPRYKIIEKRQSVAFWCNPISGHATLYWYQQILGQGPKLLIQFQNNGVVDDSQLPKDRFSAERLKGVDSTLKIQPAKLEDSAVYLCASSPRLQGDYGYTFGSGTRLTVV.

The chain is built from TRBV10-3 and TRBJ2-4; D perhaps matches TRBD1 (6 bases). The V gene's germline CDR1 is ENHRY and CDR2 SYGVKD. This CDR3 spans 16 amino acids. V was cut by 8 bases and J by 5 bases, with 22 bases left in between. DNA of the CDR3: TGTGCCATCCACCTCACTACAGGGAATCGGGAAAACATTCAGTACTTC. As protein: CAIHLTTGNRENIQYF.

The chain combines TRBV28 with TRBJ2-7, with TRBD1 as a possible D gene (5 bases). CDR3 length: 12 amino acids. Trimming shortened V by 7 bases and J by 2 bases, and 9 bases separated the two germline ends. Germline assignment: CDR1 MDHEN and CDR2 SYDVKM. The CDR3 nucleotides are TGTGCCAGCAACAGGCAGCCCTACGAGCAGTACTTC. Its protein product is CASNRQPYEQYF.